This TCR beta chain was sequenced for a study of graft-versus-host responses after intestinal transplantation. For the study at large: Every one of the recipients received anti-thymocyte globulin induction and afterwards took tacrolimus and steroids for around 3 years. General study points: Individuals who had graft-donor T cell macrochimerism had allografts that showed high graft-versus-host to host-versus-graft clonal ratios.

Responders that carried the CFSE label, approximately 200,000 of them, were plated with approximately 200,000 irradiated, violet-dye-labeled stimulator cells. Responder cells that were proliferating and CFSE-low, both CD3+CD4+ and CD3+CD8+, were sorted after the reaction. From germline, CDR1 is SGHNT and CDR2 YYREEE (reference sequence). V lost 1 base and J lost 5, with 4 bases in between. The CDR3 contains 11 residues. The data were produced by immunoSEQ multiplex PCR, yet TCRdb's version contains in-frame clones alone and is incomplete. The profile shows 15,000 to 17,000 clones, about 34% of them singletons.

The chain is built from TRBV5-4 and TRBJ2-7, with unresolved D. The origin of this receptor is a human patient who received an intestinal transplant. This sample comprised alloreactive CD4+ T cells from a mixed lymphocyte reaction culture, obtained before intestinal transplant. Subset described: CFSE-low proliferating T cells sorted from roughly six-day pre-transplant mixed lymphocyte reaction (GvH or HvG direction). DNA of the CDR3: TGTGCCAGCAGCTTGTTCAACGAGCAGTACTTC. Translated: CASSLFNEQYF.